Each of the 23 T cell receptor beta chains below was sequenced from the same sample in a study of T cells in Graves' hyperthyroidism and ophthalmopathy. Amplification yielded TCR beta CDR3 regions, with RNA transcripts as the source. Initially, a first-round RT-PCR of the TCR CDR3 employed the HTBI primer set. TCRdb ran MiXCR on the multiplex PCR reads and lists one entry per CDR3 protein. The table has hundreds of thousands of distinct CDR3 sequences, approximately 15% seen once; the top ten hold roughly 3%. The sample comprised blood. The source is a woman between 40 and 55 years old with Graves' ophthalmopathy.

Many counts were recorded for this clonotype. The CDR3 loop is CASSDPLGTGELFF. CDR3 nucleotide sequence: TGCGCCAGCAGCGACCCGCTAGGCACCGGGGAGCTGTTTTTT. The chain is built from TRBV5-1 and TRBJ2-2; D is unresolved. V lost 4 bases to trimming and J lost 4 bases, with 11 bases between them. The germline gives CDR1 SGHRS, CDR2 YFSETQ. CDR3 length: 14 residues.

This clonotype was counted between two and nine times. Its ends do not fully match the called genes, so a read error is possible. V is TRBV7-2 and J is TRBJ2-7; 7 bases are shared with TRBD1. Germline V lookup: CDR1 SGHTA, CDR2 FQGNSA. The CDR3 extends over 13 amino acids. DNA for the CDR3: TGTGCCAGCAGCCTGGGACAGTCCTACGAGCGGTACTTC. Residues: CASSLGQSYERYF.

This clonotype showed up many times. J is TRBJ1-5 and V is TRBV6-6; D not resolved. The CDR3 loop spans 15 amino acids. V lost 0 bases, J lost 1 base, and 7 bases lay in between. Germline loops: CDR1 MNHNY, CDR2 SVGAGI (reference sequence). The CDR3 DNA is TGTGCCAGCAGTTACTCGGACGCGAGCAATCAGCCCCAGCATTTT. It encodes CASSYSDASNQPQHF.

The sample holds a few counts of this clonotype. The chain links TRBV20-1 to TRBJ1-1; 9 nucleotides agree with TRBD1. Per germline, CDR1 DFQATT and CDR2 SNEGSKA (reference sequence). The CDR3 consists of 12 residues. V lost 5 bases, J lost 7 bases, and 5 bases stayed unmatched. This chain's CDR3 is CSAGRQGGEAFF. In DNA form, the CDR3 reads TGCAGTGCTGGGAGACAGGGGGGTGAAGCTTTCTTT.

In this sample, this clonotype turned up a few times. The DNA of the CDR3 is TGTGCCAGCAGCTTAGGGGATCTAGGGGAGACCCAGTACTTC. The encoded protein is CASSLGDLGETQYF. The chain has TRBV7-8 and TRBJ2-5; unclear D gene. The CDR3 has 14 amino acids. V was clipped by 1 base and J by 5 bases, with 11 bases between them. Germline CDR1 is SGHVS and CDR2 is FQNEAQ.

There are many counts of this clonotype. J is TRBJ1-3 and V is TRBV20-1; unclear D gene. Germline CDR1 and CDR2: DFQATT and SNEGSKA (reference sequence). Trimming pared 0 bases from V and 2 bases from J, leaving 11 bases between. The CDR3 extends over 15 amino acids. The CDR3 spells CSARDVREPGNTIYF. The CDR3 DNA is TGCAGTGCTAGAGATGTCCGAGAACCTGGAAACACCATATATTTT.

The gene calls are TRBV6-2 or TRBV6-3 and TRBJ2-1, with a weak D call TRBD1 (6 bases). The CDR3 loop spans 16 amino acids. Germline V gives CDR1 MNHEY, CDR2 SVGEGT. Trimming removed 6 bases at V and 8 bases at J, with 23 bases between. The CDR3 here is CASSRLDSGTIDEQFF. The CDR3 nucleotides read TGTGCCAGCAGCCGACTCGATTCCGGGACAATCGATGAGCAGTTCTTC.

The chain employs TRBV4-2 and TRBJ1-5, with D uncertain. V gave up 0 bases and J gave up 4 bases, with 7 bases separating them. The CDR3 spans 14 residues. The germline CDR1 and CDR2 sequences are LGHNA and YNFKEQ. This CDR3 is CASSQERGNQPQHF. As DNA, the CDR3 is TGTGCCAGCAGCCAAGAGCGGGGAAATCAGCCCCAGCATTTT.

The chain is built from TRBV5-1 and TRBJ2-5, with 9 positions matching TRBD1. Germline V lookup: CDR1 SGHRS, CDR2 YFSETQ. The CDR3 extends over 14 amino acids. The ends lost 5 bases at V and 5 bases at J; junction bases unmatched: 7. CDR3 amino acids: CASRQQGAAETQYF. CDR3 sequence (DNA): TGCGCCAGCAGGCAACAGGGGGCCGCGGAGACCCAGTACTTC.

CDR3 residues: CATSDSGGDGYTF. The CDR3 DNA reads as TGTGCCACCAGTGATTCAGGGGGGGATGGCTACACCTTC. V and J are TRBV24-1 and TRBJ1-2; 7 bases match TRBD1. CDR1 and CDR2 from the germline V gene are KGHDR and SFDVKD. V lost 2 bases, J lost 6 bases, and 2 bases stayed unmatched. The CDR3 totals 13 residues.

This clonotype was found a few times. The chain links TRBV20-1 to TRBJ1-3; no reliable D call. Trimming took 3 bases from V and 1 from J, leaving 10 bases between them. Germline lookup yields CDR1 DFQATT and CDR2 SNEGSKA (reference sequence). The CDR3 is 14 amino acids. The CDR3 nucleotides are TGCAGTGCTAGGGTGTGGGGTTCTGGAAACACCATATATTTT. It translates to CSARVWGSGNTIYF.

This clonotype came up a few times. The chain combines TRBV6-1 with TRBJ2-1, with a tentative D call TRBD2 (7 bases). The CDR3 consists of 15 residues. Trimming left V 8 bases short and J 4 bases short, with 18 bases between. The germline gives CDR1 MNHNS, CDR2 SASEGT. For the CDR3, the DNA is TGTGCCAGCGCCCCTCGAGGGGGGGCTTACAATGAGCAGTTCTTC. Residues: CASAPRGGAYNEQFF.

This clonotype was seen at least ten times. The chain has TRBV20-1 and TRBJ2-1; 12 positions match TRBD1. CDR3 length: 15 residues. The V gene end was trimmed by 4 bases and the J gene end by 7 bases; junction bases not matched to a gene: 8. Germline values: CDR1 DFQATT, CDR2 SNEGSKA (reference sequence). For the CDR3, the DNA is TGCAGTGCTACCCCGGGACAGGGGGCGCATAATGAGCAGTTCTTC. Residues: CSATPGQGAHNEQFF.

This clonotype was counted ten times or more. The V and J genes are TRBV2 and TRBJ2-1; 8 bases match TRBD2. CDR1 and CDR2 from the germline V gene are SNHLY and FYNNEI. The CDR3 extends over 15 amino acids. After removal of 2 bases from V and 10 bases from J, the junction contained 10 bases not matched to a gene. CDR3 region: CASSELVLAAKEQFF. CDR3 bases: TGTGCCAGCAGTGAATTGGTACTAGCGGCCAAGGAGCAGTTCTTC.

CDR3: CASSWTGGQASFRELFF. The CDR3 nucleotides are TGCGCCAGCAGCTGGACAGGGGGACAGGCGTCCTTCCGGGAGCTGTTTTTT. This sequence joins TRBV5-1 and TRBJ2-2; TRBD1 matches at 10 bases. Unmatched junction bases numbered 14, after V lost 3 bases and J lost 9 bases. The CDR3 is 17 amino acids. Germline CDR1 SGHRS, CDR2 YFSETQ.

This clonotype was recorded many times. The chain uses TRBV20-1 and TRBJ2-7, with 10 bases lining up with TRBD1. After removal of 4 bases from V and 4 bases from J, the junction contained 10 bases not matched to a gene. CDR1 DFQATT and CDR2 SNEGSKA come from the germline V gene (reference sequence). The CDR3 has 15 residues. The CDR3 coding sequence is TGCAGTGCTACAAAACCGGGACAGGGGCTGTACGAGCAGTACTTC. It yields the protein CSATKPGQGLYEQYF.

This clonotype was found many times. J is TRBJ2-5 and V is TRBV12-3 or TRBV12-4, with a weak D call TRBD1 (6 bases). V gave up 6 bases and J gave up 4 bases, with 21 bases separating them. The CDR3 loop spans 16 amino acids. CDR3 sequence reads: CASSADKGVGGETQYF. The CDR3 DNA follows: TGTGCCAGCAGCGCGGATAAGGGCGTAGGGGGAGAGACCCAGTACTTC.

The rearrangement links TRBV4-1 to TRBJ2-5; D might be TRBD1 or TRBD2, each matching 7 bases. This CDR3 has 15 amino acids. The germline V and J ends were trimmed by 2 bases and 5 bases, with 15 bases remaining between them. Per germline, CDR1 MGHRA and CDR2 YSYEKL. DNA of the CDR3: TGCGCCAGCAGCCAACAAAACAGGGGAGGGGAGACCCAGTACTTC. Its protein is CASSQQNRGGETQYF.

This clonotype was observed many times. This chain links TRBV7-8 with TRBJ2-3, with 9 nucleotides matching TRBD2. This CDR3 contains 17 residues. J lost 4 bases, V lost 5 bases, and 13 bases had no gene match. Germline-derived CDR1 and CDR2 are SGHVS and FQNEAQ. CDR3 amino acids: CASSVVGAGGLSDTQYF. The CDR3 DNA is TGTGCCAGCAGCGTCGTAGGAGCGGGGGGCCTGTCAGATACGCAGTATTTT.

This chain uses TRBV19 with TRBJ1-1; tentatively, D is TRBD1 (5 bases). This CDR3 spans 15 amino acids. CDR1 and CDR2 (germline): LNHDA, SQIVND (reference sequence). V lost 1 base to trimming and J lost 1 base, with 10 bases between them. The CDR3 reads CASSIGVDRNTEAFF. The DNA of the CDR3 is TGTGCCAGTAGTATAGGTGTTGACAGGAACACTGAAGCTTTCTTT.

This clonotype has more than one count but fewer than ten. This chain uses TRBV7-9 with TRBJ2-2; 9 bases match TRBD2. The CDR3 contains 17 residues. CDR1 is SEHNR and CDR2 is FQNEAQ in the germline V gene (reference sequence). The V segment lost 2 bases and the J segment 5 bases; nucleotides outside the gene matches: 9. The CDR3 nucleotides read TGTGCCAGCAGCTTACACGGGACTAGCCGAATGACCGGGGAGCTGTTTTTT. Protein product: CASSLHGTSRMTGELFF.

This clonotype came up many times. The CDR3 DNA reads as TGTGCCAGCAGCTTTTGGGGGGGAAACACTGAAGCTTTCTTT. Amino acid sequence: CASSFWGGNTEAFF. The chain recombines TRBV11-2 with TRBJ1-1; D perhaps matches TRBD1 (5 bases). This CDR3 is 14 amino acids long. CDR1 is SGHAT and CDR2 is FQNNGV in the germline V gene. V dropped 3 bases and J dropped 2 bases, with 10 bases sitting between them.

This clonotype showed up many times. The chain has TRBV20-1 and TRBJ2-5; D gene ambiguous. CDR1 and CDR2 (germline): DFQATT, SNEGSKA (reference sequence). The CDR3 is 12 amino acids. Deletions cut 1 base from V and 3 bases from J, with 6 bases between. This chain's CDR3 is CSARGAKETQYF. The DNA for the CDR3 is TGCAGTGCTAGAGGAGCCAAAGAGACCCAGTACTTC.